Sequencing of this TCR beta chain was carried out in a study of cytomegalovirus exposure and HLA in healthy donors. The study ran its PCR with 60 Vbeta and 13 Jbeta primers. Profiled with immunoSEQ multiplex PCR; TCRdb holds only in-frame clones, not every one. Here the sample spans roughly 150,000 clones, 85% being singletons. What was sequenced was PBMCs. The TCR was taken from a boy between 2 and 10 years old in good health and CMV-seronegative.

Here the CDR3 reads CATKLAGPYNEQFF. CDR3 in DNA: TGCGCCACCAAACTAGCGGGACCTTACAATGAGCAGTTCTTC. The V and J genes are TRBV5-1 and TRBJ2-1; TRBD2 matches 10 bases. The length of the CDR3 is 14 residues. The V gene end was trimmed by 9 bases and the J gene end by 4 bases; junction bases not matched to a gene: 7. Germline V gene data show CDR1 as SGHRS and CDR2 as YFSETQ.